This entry features one TCR beta chain sequence. The PCR contained 60 Vbeta and 13 Jbeta primers. The method was immunoSEQ multiplex PCR; TCRdb's version includes in-frame clones alone and lacks a portion of them. The sample has under 150,000 clones, about three quarters seen once. The CDR3 is made up of 18 amino acids. The germline gives CDR1 SGHVS, CDR2 FQNEAQ. The trim removed 5 bases at V and 6 bases at J, leaving 16 bases unmatched. The data were taken from a study of cytomegalovirus exposure and HLA in healthy donors. V and J are TRBV7-8 and TRBJ2-1, with TRBD2 identical over 10 bases. Sequencing input: PBMCs. The TCR sequence derives from a human donor in good health. The CDR3 DNA follows: TGTGCCAGCAGCCCAAGGCGTCTAGCGGGAGATGTTAGCAATGAGCAGTTCTTC. It encodes CASSPRRLAGDVSNEQFF.